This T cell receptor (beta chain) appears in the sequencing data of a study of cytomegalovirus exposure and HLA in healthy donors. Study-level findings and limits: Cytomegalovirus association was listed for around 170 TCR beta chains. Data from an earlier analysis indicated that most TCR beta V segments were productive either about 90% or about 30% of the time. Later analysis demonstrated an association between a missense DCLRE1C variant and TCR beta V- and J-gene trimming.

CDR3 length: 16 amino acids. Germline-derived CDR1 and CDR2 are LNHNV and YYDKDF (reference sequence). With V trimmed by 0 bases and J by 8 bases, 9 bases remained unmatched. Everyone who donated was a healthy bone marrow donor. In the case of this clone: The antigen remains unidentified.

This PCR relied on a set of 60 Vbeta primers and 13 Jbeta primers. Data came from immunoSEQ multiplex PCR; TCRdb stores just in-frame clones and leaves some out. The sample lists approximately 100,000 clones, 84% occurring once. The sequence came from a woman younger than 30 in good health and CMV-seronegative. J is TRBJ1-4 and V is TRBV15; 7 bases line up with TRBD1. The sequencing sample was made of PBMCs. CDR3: CATSRDAEGGLEKLFF. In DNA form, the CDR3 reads TGTGCCACCAGCAGAGATGCGGAAGGGGGCCTGGAAAAACTGTTTTTT.